The 14 T cell receptor beta chains in this list originate from one sample, sequenced in a study of blood T cell repertoires in COVID-19. Assay used: immunoSEQ multiplex PCR; TCRdb lists only in-frame clones, some missing. The sample holds 250,000 to 300,000 clones; just over 85% are singletons and the top ten take 3%. Sequencing was done on a sample of peripheral blood. Source of these receptors: a woman in her 30s with active or convalescent COVID-19.

In DNA, the CDR3 is TGTGCCAGCAGCTTAGCTAACGGAAATCATGGGGCTGGAGACAATGAGCAGTTCTTC. Translation: CASSLANGNHGAGDNEQFF. The chain couples TRBV7-2 to TRBJ2-1; maybe TRBD1 (5 bases). Trimming shortened V by 0 bases and J by 5 bases, and 23 bases separated the two germline ends. Germline CDR1 and CDR2: SGHTA and FQGNSA. There are 19 residues in the CDR3.

J is TRBJ2-1 and V is TRBV13; 7 bases align to TRBD2. The J segment lost 8 bases and the V segment lost 1 base, leaving 11 bases of the junction unmatched. The germline CDR1 and CDR2 sequences are PRHDT and FYEKMQ (reference sequence). The CDR3 is made up of 16 amino acids. The CDR3 region has the DNA TGTGCCAGCAGCTTAGCCCTGGGCGGGGGATTCCATGAGCAGTTCTTC. It encodes CASSLALGGGFHEQFF. The full variable domain, its missing parts supplied by reference TRBV13 and TRBJ2-1, is AAGVIQSPRHLIKEKRETATLKCYPIPRHDTVYWYQQGPGQDPQFLISFYEKMQSDKGSIPDRFSAQQFSDYHSELNMSSLELGDSALYFCASSLALGGGFHEQFFGPGTRLTVL.

The sample holds one count of this clone. The chain recombines TRBV5-1 with TRBJ1-3; D remains ambiguous. Trimming shortened V by 3 bases and J by 4 bases, and 8 bases separated the two germline ends. The CDR3 runs 13 residues. Germline-derived CDR1 and CDR2 are SGHRS and YFSETQ. The CDR3 reads CASSSNAGNTIYF. CDR3 nucleotide sequence: TGCGCCAGCAGCTCTAACGCGGGAAACACCATATATTTT.

The V gene is TRBV7-6, the J gene TRBJ1-3; TRBD1 matches 7 bases. The ends lost 3 bases at V and 3 bases at J; junction bases unmatched: 2. Germline V gives CDR1 SGHVS, CDR2 FNYEAQ. CDR3 length equals 14 residues. The DNA of the CDR3 is TGTGCCAGCAGCTTGCGGGACAGTGGAAACACCATATATTTT. This codes for CASSLRDSGNTIYF.

V is TRBV29-1 and J is TRBJ1-4; 7 nucleotides align to TRBD1. The CDR3 sequence is 15 residues long. Looked up from germline, CDR1 is SQVTM and CDR2 is ANQGSEA. The V segment lost 4 bases and the J segment 3 bases; nucleotides outside the gene matches: 8. In DNA, the CDR3 is TGCAGCGTTGGGCGACAGGGAAGGGCTAATGAAAAACTGTTTTTT. Protein: CSVGRQGRANEKLFF.

The rearrangement joins TRBV5-4 to TRBJ2-7; 9 bases fit TRBD2. With 2 bases clipped from V and 7 bases from J, the junction kept 4 bases outside the gene matches. From germline, CDR1 is SGHNT and CDR2 YYREEE (reference sequence). This CDR3 is built from 13 residues. CDR3 DNA sequence: TGTGCCAGCAGCTTAGCGACTAGCGGTGAGCAGTACTTC. Translation gives CASSLATSGEQYF.

V and J are TRBV7-9 and TRBJ2-1, with D unresolved. CDR1 is SEHNR, CDR2 FQNEAQ, per germline (reference sequence). The length of the CDR3 is 13 residues. Trimming cost V 5 bases and J 4 bases, with 9 bases left between them. The CDR3 here is CASSPNRYNEQFF. The CDR3 bases are TGTGCCAGCAGCCCTAACAGATACAATGAGCAGTTCTTC.

The chain has TRBV19 and TRBJ2-1; 13 nucleotides line up with TRBD2. Germline lookup yields CDR1 LNHDA and CDR2 SQIVND (reference sequence). The trim removed 6 bases at V and 6 bases at J, leaving 8 bases unmatched. This CDR3 spans 16 amino acids. In DNA, the CDR3 is TGTGCCAGTAGCGTCAGACTAGCGGGGGGTGTCAATGAGCAGTTCTTC. This encodes CASSVRLAGGVNEQFF.

The rearrangement links TRBV27 to TRBJ2-7; tentative D call: TRBD2 (5 bases). There are 13 residues in the CDR3. CDR1 is MNHEY and CDR2 is SMNVEV in the germline V gene (reference sequence). The V end was cut by 5 bases, the J end by 7 bases, with 15 bases between. CDR3 protein: CASSPLSSGEQYF. CDR3 bases: TGTGCCAGCAGTCCCCTATCCTCGGGGGAGCAGTACTTC.

V and J are TRBV18 and TRBJ1-1; maybe TRBD1 (5 bases). The germline V and J ends were trimmed by 10 bases and 0 bases, with 12 bases remaining between them. The germline gives CDR1 KGHSH, CDR2 LQKENI. CDR3 length equals 13 residues. The CDR3, as DNA: TGTGCCACCCTGGGGCAGTTGAACACTGAAGCTTTCTTT. It encodes CATLGQLNTEAFF.

This chain links TRBV7-2 with TRBJ2-3; no definite D call. Trimming removed 5 bases from V and 4 bases from J, with 13 bases in between. Germline V gene lookup returns CDR1 SGHTA and CDR2 FQGNSA. There are 14 residues in the CDR3. CDR3 DNA sequence: TGTGCCAGCAGCCCCGGTGCCCCGTCAGATACGCAGTATTTT. Translation gives CASSPGAPSDTQYF. Full variable domain (outside the CDR3, taken from reference TRBV7-2 and TRBJ2-3): GAGVSQSPSNKVTEKGKDVELRCDPISGHTALYWYRQSLGQGLEFLIYFQGNSAPDKSGLPSDRFSAERTGGSVSTLTIQRTQQEDSAVYLCASSPGAPSDTQYFGPGTRLTVL.

V usage is TRBV7-2 and J usage is TRBJ1-2; TRBD1 is a possible D gene (6 bases). There are 14 residues in the CDR3. The germline gives CDR1 SGHTA, CDR2 FQGNSA. Trimming stripped 5 bases from V and 3 bases from J, with 13 bases between. Here the CDR3 reads CASSPRQDYYGYTF. The CDR3 DNA is TGTGCCAGCAGCCCGAGACAGGACTACTATGGCTACACCTTC. Filled out from reference TRBV7-2 and TRBJ1-2, the complete variable domain reads GAGVSQSPSNKVTEKGKDVELRCDPISGHTALYWYRQSLGQGLEFLIYFQGNSAPDKSGLPSDRFSAERTGGSVSTLTIQRTQQEDSAVYLCASSPRQDYYGYTFGSGTRLTVV.

The rearrangement joins TRBV6-2 or TRBV6-3 to TRBJ2-5; TRBD1 matches at 7 bases. The CDR3 sequence is 15 residues long. V lost 5 bases and J lost 3; bases outside the gene matches: 9. CDR1 is MNHEY and CDR2 is SVGEGT in the germline V gene. CDR3 region: CASSNPGTAKETQYF. DNA of the CDR3: TGTGCCAGCAGTAACCCCGGGACAGCTAAAGAGACCCAGTACTTC.

This clone appeared a single time. J is TRBJ1-6 and V is TRBV4-3; no reliable D call. The CDR3 runs to 17 residues. V was clipped by 0 bases and J by 1 base, with 10 bases between them. The germline CDR1 and CDR2 sequences are LGHNA and YSLEER. The CDR3 spells CASSQDGGGSYNSPLHF. DNA for the CDR3: TGCGCCAGCAGCCAAGATGGTGGAGGGTCCTATAATTCACCCCTCCACTTT.